The clone carrying this T cell receptor (beta chain) is medium-sized. The antigen is undetermined. These data belong to a study of T cell responses to AZD1222 COVID-19 vaccine. With 1 base removed from V and 2 bases from J, the gap between germline ends came to 6 bases. CDR1 SGHRS and CDR2 YFSETQ come from the germline V gene. The CDR3 sequence is 13 residues long. Study-wide results and caveats: Unmutated regions of variants are reportedly targeted by nearly half of spike-specific TCRs.

TCRdb's table, derived via immunoSEQ multiplex PCR, lists solely in-frame clones and lacks some. The table shows around 96,000 clones, with roughly 88% occurring only once. The chain carries TRBV5-1 and TRBJ1-2; D unclear. This TCR came from an adult in good health. The material sequenced was peripheral blood, taken on day 0 of AZD1222 vaccination. The CDR3 DNA reads as TGCGCCAGCAGCTTGAGTGGGAACTATGGCTACACCTTC. This codes for CASSLSGNYGYTF.